This entry lists 20 T cell receptor beta chains sequenced from one sample in a study of OX40 agonist ivuxolimab in advanced cancers. Method: immunoSEQ multiplex PCR; TCRdb's copy keeps in-frame clones and lacks some. The sample has 45,000 to 65,000 clones; less than 90% are singletons. Sequences were derived from CD4+ or CD8+ T cells sorted from blood, sampled in a trial of the OX40 agonist ivuxolimab. The origin of the receptors is an adult with an advanced solid tumor such as melanoma, head and neck, liver or kidney cancer.

This chain links TRBV5-1 with TRBJ2-7; D is ambiguous. The V end was cut by 0 bases, the J end by 4 bases, with 11 bases between. CDR3 size: 14 residues. Per germline, CDR1 SGHRS and CDR2 YFSETQ. The CDR3 bases are TGCGCCAGCAGCTTGGAGGGCAAGGTATACGAGCAGTACTTC. Translation gives CASSLEGKVYEQYF.

This chain joins TRBV4-2 and TRBJ2-7; 7 positions match TRBD1. Trimming took 0 bases from V and 4 from J; bases not matched to a gene: 12. The CDR3 runs 17 residues. CDR1 and CDR2 from the germline V gene are LGHNA and YNFKEQ. This chain's CDR3 is CASSQDGPTGAAYEQYF. In DNA form, the CDR3 reads TGTGCCAGCAGCCAAGATGGTCCCACAGGGGCGGCGTACGAGCAGTACTTC.

This sequence joins TRBV7-8 and TRBJ2-6; weak D call: TRBD1 (6 bases). Germline V CDR1 and CDR2: SGHVS, FQNEAQ. With 5 bases removed from V and 3 bases from J, the gap between germline ends came to 11 bases. This CDR3 is 15 amino acids long. The CDR3 here is CASSAYRVGANVLTF. The CDR3 bases are TGTGCCAGCAGCGCATACAGGGTTGGGGCCAACGTCCTGACTTTC. The whole variable domain, remainder taken from reference TRBV7-8 and TRBJ2-6, is GAGVSQSPRYKVAKRGQDVALRCDPISGHVSLFWYQQALGQGPEFLTYFQNEAQLDKSGLPSDRFFAERPEGSVSTLKIQRTQQEDSAVYLCASSAYRVGANVLTFGAGSRLTVL.

The chain has TRBV28 and TRBJ1-3; D not resolved. Deletions cut 6 bases from V and 0 bases from J, with 9 bases between. Germline V gene data show CDR1 as MDHEN and CDR2 as SYDVKM. CDR3 length equals 14 residues. In DNA, the CDR3 is TGTGCCAGCAGGAGCGGGATCTCTGGAAACACCATATATTTT. As protein: CASRSGISGNTIYF.

The chain joins TRBV19 to TRBJ1-5, with D possibly matching TRBD1 (5 bases). V lost 4 bases to trimming and J lost 1 base, with 14 bases between them. This CDR3 has 16 amino acids. Germline CDR1 is LNHDA and CDR2 is SQIVND (reference sequence). The CDR3 DNA follows: TGTGCCAGTAGTAACTCGGGGGTGGGGAGCAATCAGCCCCAGCATTTT. It translates to CASSNSGVGSNQPQHF.

The V and J genes are TRBV7-3 and TRBJ1-1, with 7 bases matching TRBD1. The CDR3 is 14 residues long. Germline V lookup: CDR1 SGHTA, CDR2 FQGTGA. Trimming cost V 4 bases and J 7 bases; bases outside gene matches: 9. The CDR3 loop is CASSSRAGDSEAFF. In DNA form, the CDR3 reads TGTGCCAGCAGCTCCCGGGCAGGGGACAGTGAAGCTTTCTTT.

V gene TRBV6-5 combines with J gene TRBJ1-4; D is unclear. The germline V gene encodes CDR1 MNHEY and CDR2 SVGAGI. This CDR3 spans 16 amino acids. Trimming removed 0 bases at V and 0 bases at J, with 8 bases between. In DNA, the CDR3 is TGTGCCAGCAGTTACTCGCCGGCAGCAACTAATGAAAAACTGTTTTTT. Amino acids: CASSYSPAATNEKLFF.

The chain combines TRBV15 with TRBJ2-7, with TRBD1 matching 10 bases. The germline CDR1 and CDR2 sequences are LNHNV and YYDKDF (reference sequence). This CDR3 contains 15 residues. The junction had 5 bases not matched to a gene; V was cut back by 6 bases and J by 0 bases. The CDR3 sequence: CATSSDRGVSYEQYF. The CDR3 DNA is TGTGCCACCAGTTCGGACAGGGGGGTCTCCTACGAGCAGTACTTC.

The chain employs TRBV18 and TRBJ2-3; D remains ambiguous. Germline CDR1 is KGHSH and CDR2 is LQKENI. The CDR3 contains 15 residues. The V gene lost 0 bases and the J gene lost 0 bases, with 7 bases spanning the gap. CDR3 sequence (DNA): TGTGCCAGCTCACCACCGGGTATTAGCACAGATACGCAGTATTTT. It is translated as CASSPPGISTDTQYF.

J is TRBJ2-1 and V is TRBV5-1; D may be TRBD1 or TRBD2 (5 bases each). Trimming removed 4 bases from V and 8 bases from J, with 16 bases in between. CDR1 SGHRS and CDR2 YFSETQ come from the germline V gene. The CDR3 is made up of 14 amino acids. CDR3 coding DNA: TGCGCCAGCAGCGGCCGGGGCCCGAGGGATGAGCAGTTCTTC. Its translation is CASSGRGPRDEQFF.

This chain links TRBV30 with TRBJ1-6; 8 nucleotides agree with TRBD1. Germline CDR1 and CDR2: GTSNPN and SVGIG (reference sequence). The CDR3 is 12 amino acids. Trimming removed 7 bases from V and 10 bases from J; junction bases left unmatched: 6. CDR3 DNA: TGTGCCTATGGACAGGGATCCTCACCCCTCCACTTT. It codes for CAYGQGSSPLHF.

This clone was recorded once. The chain uses TRBV2 and TRBJ1-5, with D uncertain. V gave up 7 bases and J gave up 6 bases, with 13 bases separating them. The CDR3 is made up of 13 amino acids. The germline gives CDR1 SNHLY, CDR2 FYNNEI. The CDR3 sequence is CASTYDPGQPQHF. As DNA, the CDR3 is TGTGCCAGCACGTATGACCCAGGTCAGCCCCAGCATTTT. Full variable domain (remainder filled in from reference TRBV2 and TRBJ1-5): EPEVTQTPSHQVTQMGQEVILRCVPISNHLYFYWYRQILGQKVEFLVSFYNNEISEKSEIFDDQFSVERPDGSNFTLKIRSTKLEDSAMYFCASTYDPGQPQHFGDGTRLSIL.

V usage is TRBV6-5 and J usage is TRBJ1-2, with a weak D call TRBD1 (6 bases). Germline lookup yields CDR1 MNHEY and CDR2 SVGAGI. CDR3 length: 14 amino acids. V gave up 6 bases and J gave up 2 bases, with 13 bases separating them. CDR3 sequence (DNA): TGTGCCAGCAGACATACAGGGATGAACTATGGCTACACCTTC. It yields the protein CASRHTGMNYGYTF.

CDR3 sequence: CASSLMGTGGSPLHF. The CDR3 coding sequence is TGTGCCAGCAGTTTAATGGGGACAGGGGGCTCACCCCTCCACTTT. The chain carries TRBV27 and TRBJ1-6; 12 bases match TRBD1. From germline, CDR1 is MNHEY and CDR2 SMNVEV (reference sequence). The CDR3 covers 15 residues. With V trimmed by 2 bases and J by 10 bases, 3 bases remained unmatched.

The DNA for the CDR3 is TGTGCCAGCAGTTGGGGTCAGAACACTGAAGCTTTCTTT. It codes for CASSWGQNTEAFF. This sequence joins TRBV6-6 and TRBJ1-1; D gene unclear. The V gene's germline CDR1 is MNHNY and CDR2 SVGAGI (reference sequence). The CDR3 covers 13 residues. The germline V and J ends were trimmed by 4 bases and 1 base, with 7 bases remaining between them.

The chain carries TRBV12-5 and TRBJ2-7, with 9 bases lining up with TRBD1. Trimming cost V 3 bases and J 6 bases; bases outside gene matches: 12. The CDR3 totals 16 residues. CDR1 and CDR2 (germline): LGHNT, FRNRAP. CDR3 sequence: CASGFGFGTGSGEQYF. As DNA, the CDR3 is TGTGCTAGTGGTTTTGGTTTCGGGACAGGGAGTGGCGAGCAGTACTTC.

This chain links TRBV28 with TRBJ1-4, with D unclear. V gave up 5 bases and J gave up 5 bases, with 3 bases separating them. The germline V gene encodes CDR1 MDHEN and CDR2 SYDVKM. The CDR3 spans 11 residues. The DNA for the CDR3 is TGTGCCAGCAGTCACAATGAAAAACTGTTTTTT. Amino acid sequence: CASSHNEKLFF.

The chain joins TRBV5-5 to TRBJ1-4; 7 bases match TRBD1. Germline V gene sequence: CDR1 SGHKS, CDR2 YYEKEE (reference sequence). J was trimmed by 3 bases and V by 3 bases; bases with no gene match: 2. This CDR3 spans 14 amino acids. The CDR3 region is CASSSGQPNEKLFF. CDR3 in DNA: TGTGCCAGCAGCTCGGGACAGCCTAATGAAAAACTGTTTTTT.

This clone has a single count. The rearrangement joins TRBV5-1 to TRBJ2-7, with 10 bases lining up with TRBD1. Germline CDR1 reads SGHRS; CDR2 reads YFSETQ. The CDR3 runs to 16 residues. J lost 7 bases, V lost 3 bases, and 13 bases had no gene match. In DNA, the CDR3 is TGCGCCAGCAGCTCCCTACCTGGGACAGGGGTTCGGGAGCAGTACTTC. It is translated as CASSSLPGTGVREQYF.

This chain connects TRBV6-1 to TRBJ1-5, with a tentative D call TRBD1 (5 bases). Germline CDR1 reads MNHNS; CDR2 reads SASEGT. The CDR3 consists of 14 residues. V was cut by 7 bases and J by 2 bases, with 12 bases left in between. The CDR3 loop is CASTIRDGNQPQHF. The CDR3 DNA reads TGTGCCAGCACCATCCGGGACGGCAATCAGCCCCAGCATTTT.